These T cell receptor beta chains were read from a single sample in a study of blood T cell repertoires in COVID-19. Method: immunoSEQ multiplex PCR; TCRdb's copy keeps in-frame clones and lacks some. The sample comprises 110,000 to 150,000 clones, 85% of which are singletons, and just under 3% rests with the top ten. Sequenced material: peripheral blood. All receptors come from a man aged 50 or older with acute or convalescent COVID-19. CDR3s leave out the opening cysteine and the closing phenylalanine or tryptophan.

TRBJ2-4	TRBV11-3	12	ASSPSPQGNIQY
TRBJ2-5	TRBV7-2	13	ASSLAPGQRETQY
TRBJ2-7	TRBV14	12	ASSPAIRQGEQY
TRBJ1-1	TRBV6-5	12	ASSYSEVNTEAF
TRBJ2-1	TRBV5-1	12	ASSLALNYNEQF
TRBJ1-2	TRBV6-5	13	ASSPGTGSFYGYT
TRBJ2-7	TRBV6-5	11	ASSYSTGSEQY
TRBJ1-5	TRBV28	11	ASTPPGDQPQH
TRBJ1-2	TRBV5-1	11	ASSFGQSAGYT
TRBJ1-1	TRBV19	11	ASSLQRNTEAF
TRBJ2-2	TRBV7-6	13	ASSHGQGSAGELF
TRBJ1-4	TRBV5-8	10	ASSPGQEKLF
TRBJ2-1	TRBV5-1	14	ASSPEGRAGGPEQF
TRBJ1-3	TRBV7-8	13	ASSRGRGFGNTIY
TRBJ2-4	TRBV2	11	ASSPPARNIQY
TRBJ2-3	TRBV28	17	ASSLPSGGREPRTDTQY
TRBJ1-1	TRBV18	13	ASSPDRGLVTEAF
TRBJ2-3	TRBV5-1	11	ASQPGGVDTQY
TRBJ2-7	TRBV9	14	ASSASGTGVPYEQY
TRBJ1-2	TRBV6-5	13	ASSSPGQGNYGYT
TRBJ1-5	TRBV6-5	11	ASIRESNQPQH
TRBJ1-2	TRBV27	13	ASSSDRGPLYGYT
TRBJ1-1	TRBV6-5	10	ASSRSLTEAF
TRBJ2-1	TRBV5-6	15	ASSQAPPGVLTNEQF
TRBJ2-1	TRBV13	13	ASSLMASAYNEQF
TRBJ2-2	TRBV10-3	10	AIRGQTGELF
TRBJ1-2	TRBV27	12	ASSLSPWRRSYT
TRBJ1-2	TRBV4-1	14	ASSHPGPTGAYGYT
TRBJ1-1	TRBV5-1	14	ASSLAPGQLNTEAF
TRBJ1-2	TRBV28	16	ASSLEGTGPLLSYGYT
TRBJ1-1	TRBV5-6	11	ASSLAGFTEAF
TRBJ2-7	TRBV9	13	ASSVGTSGNYEQY
TRBJ1-1	TRBV5-1	12	ASSRGTANTEAF
TRBJ2-7	TRBV27	12	ASSPLGQIYEQY
TRBJ2-3	TRBV6-1	14	ASSEGSGGAVDTQY
TRBJ1-1	TRBV14	13	ASSQDWQMNTEAF
TRBJ2-1	TRBV11-2	11	ASSSRGGDEQF
TRBJ1-1	TRBV12-3/TRBV12-4	10	ASSPGNTEAF
TRBJ2-7	TRBV7-2	13	ASSLAPGYLYEQY